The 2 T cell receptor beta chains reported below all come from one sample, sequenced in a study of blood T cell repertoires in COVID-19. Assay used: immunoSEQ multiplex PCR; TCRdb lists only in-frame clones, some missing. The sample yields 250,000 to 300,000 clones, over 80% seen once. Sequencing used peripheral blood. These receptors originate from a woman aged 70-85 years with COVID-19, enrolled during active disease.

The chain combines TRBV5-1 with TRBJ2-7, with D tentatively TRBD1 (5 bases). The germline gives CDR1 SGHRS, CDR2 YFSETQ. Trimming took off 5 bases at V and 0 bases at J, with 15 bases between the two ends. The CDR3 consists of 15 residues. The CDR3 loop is CASRGSGSPSYEQYF. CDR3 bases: TGCGCCAGCAGAGGATCAGGGTCACCCTCCTACGAGCAGTACTTC.

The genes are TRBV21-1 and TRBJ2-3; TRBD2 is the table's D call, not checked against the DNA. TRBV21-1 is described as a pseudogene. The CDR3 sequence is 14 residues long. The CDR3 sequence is CASSKARRLHTQYF. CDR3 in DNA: TGTGCCAGCAGCAAAGCGCGGAGACTCCATACGCAGTATTTT.